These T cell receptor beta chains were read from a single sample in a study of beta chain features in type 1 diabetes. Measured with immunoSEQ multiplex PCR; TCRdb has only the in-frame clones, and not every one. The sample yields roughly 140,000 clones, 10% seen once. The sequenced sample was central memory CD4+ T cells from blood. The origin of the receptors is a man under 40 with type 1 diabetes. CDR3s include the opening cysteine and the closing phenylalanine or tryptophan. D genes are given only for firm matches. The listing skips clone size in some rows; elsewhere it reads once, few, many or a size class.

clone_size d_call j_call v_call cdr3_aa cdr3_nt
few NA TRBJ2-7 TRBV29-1 CSVTNPTVSYEQYF TGCAGCGTTACGAACCCGACAGTTTCCTACGAGCAGTACTTC
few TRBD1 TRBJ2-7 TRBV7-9 CASSWTGTPYEQYF TGTGCCAGCAGCTGGACAGGGACCCCCTACGAGCAGTACTTC
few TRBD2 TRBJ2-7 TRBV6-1 CASIRTSGLYEQYF TGTGCCAGCATAAGGACTAGCGGGCTTTACGAGCAGTACTTC
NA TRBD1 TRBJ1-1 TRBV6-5 CASSRDRGTEAFF TGTGCCAGCAGTCGGGACAGGGGCACTGAAGCTTTCTTT
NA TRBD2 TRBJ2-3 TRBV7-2 CASSLGPSGSTDTQYF TGTGCCAGCAGCTTAGGGCCTAGCGGAAGCACAGATACGCAGTATTTT
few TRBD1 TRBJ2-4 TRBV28 CASSSPRQGQGIQYF TGTGCCAGCAGTTCACCCAGACAGGGCCAGGGCATTCAGTACTTC
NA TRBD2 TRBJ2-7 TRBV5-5 CASSYGNPGLAPEQYF TGTGCCAGCAGCTATGGAAATCCGGGACTAGCACCCGAGCAGTACTTC
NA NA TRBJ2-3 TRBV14 CASSQDLDRTSTDTQYF TGTGCCAGCAGCCAAGATCTGGACAGAACATCCACAGATACGCAGTATTTT
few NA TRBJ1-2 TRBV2 CASSPQGDGYTF TGTGCCAGCAGTCCACAGGGAGACGGCTACACCTTC
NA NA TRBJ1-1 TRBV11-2 CASSSRFLNTEAFF TGTGCCAGCAGCTCTAGATTTCTGAACACTGAAGCTTTCTTT
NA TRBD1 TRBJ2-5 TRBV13 CASSRDRGNQYF TGTGCCAGCAGTAGGGACAGGGGGAACCAGTACTTC
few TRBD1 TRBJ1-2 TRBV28 CASTIGDRTYGYTF TGTGCCAGCACCATAGGGGACAGGACATATGGCTACACCTTC
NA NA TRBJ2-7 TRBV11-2 CASSLGRYEQYF TGTGCCAGCAGCTTAGGCCGGTACGAGCAGTACTTC
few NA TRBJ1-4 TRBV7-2 CASSLRGGNEKLFF TGTGCCAGCAGCTTAAGGGGTGGTAATGAAAAACTGTTTTTT
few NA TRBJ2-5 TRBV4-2 CASSLSGLQTQYF TGTGCCAGCAGCTTGAGCGGTCTCCAAACCCAGTACTTC
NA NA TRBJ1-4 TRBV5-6 CASSMLNEKLFF TGTGCCAGCAGCATGCTAAATGAAAAACTGTTTTTT
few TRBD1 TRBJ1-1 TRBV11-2 CASSPRDRNTEAFF TGTGCCAGCAGCCCCCGGGACAGGAACACTGAAGCTTTCTTT
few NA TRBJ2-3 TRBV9 CASSVGLAISHNTDTQYF TGTGCCAGCAGCGTCGGGCTAGCCATCTCCCACAACACAGATACGCAGTATTTT
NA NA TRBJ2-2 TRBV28 CASSLWAGQNTGELFF TGTGCCAGCAGTTTATGGGCGGGCCAGAACACCGGGGAGCTGTTTTTT
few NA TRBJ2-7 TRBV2 CASSEPPGEQYF TGTGCCAGCAGTGAACCACCAGGCGAGCAGTACTTC
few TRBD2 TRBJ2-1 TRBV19 CASSQNSGSDEQFF TGTGCCAGTAGTCAAAATAGCGGGAGCGATGAGCAGTTCTTC
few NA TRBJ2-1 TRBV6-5 CASSYQQGNNEQFF TGTGCCAGCAGTTATCAGCAGGGAAATAATGAGCAGTTCTTC
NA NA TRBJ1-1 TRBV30 CAWSLTVTTEAFF TGTGCCTGGAGTTTGACAGTGACCACTGAAGCTTTCTTT
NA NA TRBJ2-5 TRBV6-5 CASRVQGLAGTQYF TGTGCCAGCAGAGTACAGGGGCTAGCGGGGACCCAGTACTTC
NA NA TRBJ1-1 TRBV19 CASSKGDTEAFF TGTGCCAGTAGTAAGGGGGACACTGAAGCTTTCTTT
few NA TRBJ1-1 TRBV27 CASSLEGGTEAFF TGTGCCAGCAGTTTAGAGGGCGGCACTGAAGCTTTCTTT
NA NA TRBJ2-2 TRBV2 CASGGQDPTNTGELFF TGTGCCAGCGGCGGACAAGACCCTACGAACACCGGGGAGCTGTTTTTT
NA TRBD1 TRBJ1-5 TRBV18 CASSRTGTNQPQHF TGTGCCAGCTCACGGACAGGGACAAATCAGCCCCAGCATTTT
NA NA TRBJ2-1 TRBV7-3 CASSLGAGSYNEQFF TGTGCCAGCAGCTTAGGAGCGGGCTCCTACAATGAGCAGTTCTTC
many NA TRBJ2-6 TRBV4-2 CASSQERRESGSGANVLTF TGTGCCAGCAGCCAAGAACGGCGAGAGAGCGGGTCTGGGGCCAACGTCCTGACTTTC
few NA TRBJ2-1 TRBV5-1 CASSLVSSGHYNEQFF TGCGCCAGCAGCTTGGTTTCCAGCGGGCATTACAATGAGCAGTTCTTC
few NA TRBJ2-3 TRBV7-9 CASSGGLSTDTQYF TGTGCCAGCAGCGGCGGTTTGAGCACAGATACGCAGTATTTT
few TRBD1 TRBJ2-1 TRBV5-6 CASSSGTGVREQFF TGTGCCAGCAGCTCCGGGACAGGGGTGCGGGAGCAGTTCTTC
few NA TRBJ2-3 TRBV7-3 CASSRAGSPDTQYF TGTGCCAGCAGCCGTGCGGGGTCTCCAGATACGCAGTATTTT
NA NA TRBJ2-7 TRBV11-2 CASSAALDFPSYEQYF TGTGCCAGCAGCGCCGCTTTGGACTTTCCCTCCTACGAGCAGTACTTC
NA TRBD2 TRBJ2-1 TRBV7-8 CASSLVASGSNNEQFF TGTGCCAGCAGCTTAGTAGCTAGCGGGTCGAACAATGAGCAGTTCTTC
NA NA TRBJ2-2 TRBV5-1 CASSSTRANTGELFF TGCGCCAGCTCTTCAACCCGCGCTAACACCGGGGAGCTGTTTTTT
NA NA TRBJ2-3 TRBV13 CASSFPGGTDTQYF TGTGCCAGCAGCTTTCCAGGGGGGACAGATACGCAGTATTTT
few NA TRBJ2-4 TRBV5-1 CASSLTGDWDIQYF TGCGCCAGCAGCTTGACTGGAGACTGGGACATTCAGTACTTC
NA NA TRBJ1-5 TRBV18 CASSSSSGSQPQHF TGTGCCAGCTCCTCAAGTTCGGGAAGCCAGCCCCAGCATTTT
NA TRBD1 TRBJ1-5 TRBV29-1 CSVAGTGKDQPQHF TGCAGCGTTGCCGGGACAGGGAAGGATCAGCCCCAGCATTTT
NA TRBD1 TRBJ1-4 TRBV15 CATSRDRGDEKLFF TGTGCCACCAGCCGGGACAGGGGGGATGAAAAACTGTTTTTT